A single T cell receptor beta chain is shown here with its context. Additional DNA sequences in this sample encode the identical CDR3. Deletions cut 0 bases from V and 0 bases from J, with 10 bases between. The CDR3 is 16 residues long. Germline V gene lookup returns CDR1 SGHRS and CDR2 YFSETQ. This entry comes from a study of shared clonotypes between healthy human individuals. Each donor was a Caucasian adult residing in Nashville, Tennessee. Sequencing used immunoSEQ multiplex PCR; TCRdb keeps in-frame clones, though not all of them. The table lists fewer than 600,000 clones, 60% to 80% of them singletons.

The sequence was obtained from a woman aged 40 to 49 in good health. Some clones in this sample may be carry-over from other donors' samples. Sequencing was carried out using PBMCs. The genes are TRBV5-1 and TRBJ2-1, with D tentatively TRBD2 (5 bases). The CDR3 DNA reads TGCGCCAGCAGCTTGGGAGGAGGAAGCTCCTACAATGAGCAGTTCTTC. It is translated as CASSLGGGSSYNEQFF.